Listed here are 7 T cell receptor beta chains from one sample, sequenced in a study of T cell repertoires in cytomegalovirus infection. No antigen has been identified for these receptors. TCRdb reanalysed the reads using MiXCR and keeps one entry per CDR3 protein. The sample has around 100,000 distinct CDR3 sequences, roughly 31% seen once. This material consisted of CD8+ T cells from cultured PBMCs, taken from culture after CMV antigen stimulation. The receptors were gathered from a human donor in good health (CMV status not recorded). Some clones in this sample may be carry-over from other donors' samples.

This clonotype was counted between two and nine times. The chain recombines TRBV3-1 with TRBJ1-2; D might be TRBD1 (5 bases). In germline, CDR1 is LGHDT, CDR2 YNNKEL (reference sequence). The V and J ends lost 1 base and 4 bases respectively, with 19 bases between them. The CDR3 has 17 residues. DNA of the CDR3: TGTGCCAGCAGCCAAGGGGCTGGTGTGGGGCGCGGCTATGGCTACACCTTC. Protein: CASSQGAGVGRGYGYTF.

This chain uses TRBV7-9 with TRBJ1-4, with 11 bases identical to TRBD1. Trimming removed 5 bases from V and 8 bases from J; junction bases left unmatched: 7. The CDR3 runs 15 residues. Germline V gene data show CDR1 as SEHNR and CDR2 as FQNEAQ (reference sequence). The CDR3 nucleotides are TGTGCCAGCAGCCCCCAGGACAGGGGGCCCGAAAAACTGTTTTTT. Translating gives CASSPQDRGPEKLFF.

This clonotype has only a few counts. The chain recombines TRBV20-1 with TRBJ2-3, with TRBD2 identical over 9 bases. Per the germline V gene, CDR1 is DFQATT and CDR2 is SNEGSKA (reference sequence). Unmatched junction bases numbered 11, after V lost 3 bases and J lost 1 base. CDR3 length: 17 residues. This CDR3 reads CSASDSGGSLGTDTQYF. Here the CDR3 DNA reads TGCAGTGCTAGTGATAGCGGGGGATCGCTGGGCACAGATACGCAGTATTTT.

CDR3 DNA: TGTGCCAGCAGTTTTGGACTCGCCTCCTACGAGCAGTACTTC. It codes for CASSFGLASYEQYF. The rearrangement joins TRBV28 to TRBJ2-7; weak D call: TRBD2 (5 bases). Per the germline V gene, CDR1 is MDHEN and CDR2 is SYDVKM. The CDR3 loop spans 14 amino acids. Trimming removed 3 bases from V and 0 bases from J, with 9 bases in between.

The CDR3 region has the DNA TGTGCCAGCAGTCCTCAAGCGGGGACCTCCTACAATGAGCAGTTCTTC. Translation: CASSPQAGTSYNEQFF. The chain combines TRBV6-1 with TRBJ2-1; 7 nucleotides match TRBD2. This CDR3 has 16 residues. After removal of 5 bases from V and 0 bases from J, the junction contained 7 bases not matched to a gene. Germline V gene data show CDR1 as MNHNS and CDR2 as SASEGT.

This clonotype was detected only a few times. V usage is TRBV12-3 or TRBV12-4 and J usage is TRBJ2-1; TRBD2 might be the D (6 bases). V shed 3 bases and J shed 0 bases, with 12 bases lying between them. The CDR3 runs 16 residues. The CDR3 loop reads CASSFAGTGSYNEQFF. The CDR3 DNA follows: TGTGCCAGCAGTTTTGCCGGGACTGGCTCCTACAATGAGCAGTTCTTC.

The V and J genes are TRBV6-5 and TRBJ2-4; 7 bases are shared with TRBD1. Per the germline V gene, CDR1 is MNHEY and CDR2 is SVGAGI. The CDR3 has 15 residues. Trimming cost V 4 bases and J 7 bases; bases outside gene matches: 10. The CDR3 is CASSSTFGTANIQYF. The CDR3 nucleotides read TGTGCCAGCAGTTCTACCTTTGGGACAGCCAACATTCAGTACTTC.